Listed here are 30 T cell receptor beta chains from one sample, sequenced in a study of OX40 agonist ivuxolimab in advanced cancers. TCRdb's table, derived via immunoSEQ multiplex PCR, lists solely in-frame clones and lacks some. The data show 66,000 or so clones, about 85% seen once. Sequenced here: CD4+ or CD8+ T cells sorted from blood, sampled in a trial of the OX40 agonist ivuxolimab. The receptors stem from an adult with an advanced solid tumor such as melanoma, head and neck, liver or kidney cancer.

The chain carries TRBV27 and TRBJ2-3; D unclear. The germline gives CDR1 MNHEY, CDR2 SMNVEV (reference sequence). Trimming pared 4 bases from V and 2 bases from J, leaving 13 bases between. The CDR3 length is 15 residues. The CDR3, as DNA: TGTGCCAGCAGTTCCCTTGGTGAAACCACAGATACGCAGTATTTT. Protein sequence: CASSSLGETTDTQYF.

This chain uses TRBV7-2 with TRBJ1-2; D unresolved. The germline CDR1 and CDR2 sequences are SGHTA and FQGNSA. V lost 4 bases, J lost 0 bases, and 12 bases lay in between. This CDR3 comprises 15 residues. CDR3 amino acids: CASSSEGSANYGYTF. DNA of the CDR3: TGTGCCAGCAGCTCTGAGGGAAGCGCTAACTATGGCTACACCTTC.

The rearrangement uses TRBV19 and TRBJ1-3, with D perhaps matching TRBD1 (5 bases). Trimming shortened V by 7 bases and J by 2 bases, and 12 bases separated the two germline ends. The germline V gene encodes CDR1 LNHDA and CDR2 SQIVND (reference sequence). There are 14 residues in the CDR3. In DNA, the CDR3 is TGTGCCAGTAACAACGAAGGGGCTGGAAACACCATATATTTT. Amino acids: CASNNEGAGNTIYF.

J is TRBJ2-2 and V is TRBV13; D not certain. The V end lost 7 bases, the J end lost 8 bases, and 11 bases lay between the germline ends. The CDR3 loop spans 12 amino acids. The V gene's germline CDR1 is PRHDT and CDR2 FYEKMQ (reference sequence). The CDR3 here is CASTSNRGELFF. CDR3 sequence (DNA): TGTGCCAGCACCTCTAACCGGGGGGAGCTGTTTTTT.

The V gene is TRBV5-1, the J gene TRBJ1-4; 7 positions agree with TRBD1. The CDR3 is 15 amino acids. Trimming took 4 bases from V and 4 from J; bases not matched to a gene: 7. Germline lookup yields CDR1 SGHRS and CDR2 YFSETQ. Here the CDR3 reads CASSNSQGLNEKLFF. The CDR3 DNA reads TGCGCCAGCAGCAACTCACAGGGGCTTAATGAAAAACTGTTTTTT. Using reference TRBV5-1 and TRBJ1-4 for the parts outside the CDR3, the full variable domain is KAGVTQTPRYLIKTRGQQVTLSCSPISGHRSVSWYQQTPGQGLQFLFEYFSETQRNKGNFPGRFSGRQFSNSRSEMNVSTLELGDSALYLCASSNSQGLNEKLFFGSGTQLSVL.

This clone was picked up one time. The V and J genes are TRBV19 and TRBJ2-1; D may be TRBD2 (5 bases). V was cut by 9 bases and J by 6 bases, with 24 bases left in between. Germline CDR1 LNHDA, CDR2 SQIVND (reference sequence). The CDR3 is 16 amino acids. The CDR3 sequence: CARKGRGQVAGNEQFF. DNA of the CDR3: TGTGCCAGAAAAGGCCGAGGGCAGGTGGCGGGCAATGAGCAGTTCTTC. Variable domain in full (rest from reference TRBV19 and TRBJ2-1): DGGITQSPKYLFRKEGQNVTLSCEQNLNHDAMYWYRQDPGQGLRLIYYSQIVNDFQKGDIAEGYSVSREKKESFPLTVTSAQKNPTAFYLCARKGRGQVAGNEQFFGPGTRLTVL.

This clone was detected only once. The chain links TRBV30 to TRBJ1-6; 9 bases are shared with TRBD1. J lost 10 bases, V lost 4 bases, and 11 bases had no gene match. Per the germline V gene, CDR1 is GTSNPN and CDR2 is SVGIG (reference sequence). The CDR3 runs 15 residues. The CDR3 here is CAWTQETGGWSPLHF. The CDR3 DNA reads TGTGCCTGGACCCAGGAGACAGGGGGATGGTCACCCCTCCACTTT.

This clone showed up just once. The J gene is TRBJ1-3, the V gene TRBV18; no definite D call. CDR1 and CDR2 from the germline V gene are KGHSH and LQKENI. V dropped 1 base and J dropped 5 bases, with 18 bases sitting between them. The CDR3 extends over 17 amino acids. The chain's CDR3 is CASSPQVLSVQRNTIYF. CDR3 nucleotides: TGTGCCAGCTCACCACAGGTTTTAAGTGTTCAGAGAAACACCATATATTTT. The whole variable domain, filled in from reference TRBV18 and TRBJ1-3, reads NAGVMQNPRHLVRRRGQEARLRCSPMKGHSHVYWYRQLPEEGLKFMVYLQKENIIDESGMPKERFSAEFPKEGPSILRIQQVVRGDSAAYFCASSPQVLSVQRNTIYFGEGSWLTVV.

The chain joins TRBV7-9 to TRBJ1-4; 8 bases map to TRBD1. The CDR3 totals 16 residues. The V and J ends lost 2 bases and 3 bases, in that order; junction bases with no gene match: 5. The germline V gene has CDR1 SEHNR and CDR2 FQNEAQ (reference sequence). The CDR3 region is CASSLRTGNANEKLFF. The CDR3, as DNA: TGTGCCAGCAGCTTAAGGACAGGGAATGCTAATGAAAAACTGTTTTTT.

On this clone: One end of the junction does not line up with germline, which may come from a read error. The CDR3 DNA is TGTGCCAGCACACCCGGGACAGGGGGAACGGATGAGCAGTTCTTC. This sequence encodes CASTPGTGGTDEQFF. The rearrangement uses TRBV18 and TRBJ2-1, with 11 bases fitting TRBD1. Per the germline V gene, CDR1 is KGHSH and CDR2 is LQKENI. This CDR3 comprises 15 residues.

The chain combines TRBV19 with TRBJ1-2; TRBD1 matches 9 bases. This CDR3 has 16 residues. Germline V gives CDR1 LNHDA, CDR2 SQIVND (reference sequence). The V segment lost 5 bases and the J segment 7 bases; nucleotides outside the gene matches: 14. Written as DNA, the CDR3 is TGTGCCAGTAGTGCCTCACAGGGGGCGTCACTGAGTGGCTACACCTTC. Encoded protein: CASSASQGASLSGYTF.

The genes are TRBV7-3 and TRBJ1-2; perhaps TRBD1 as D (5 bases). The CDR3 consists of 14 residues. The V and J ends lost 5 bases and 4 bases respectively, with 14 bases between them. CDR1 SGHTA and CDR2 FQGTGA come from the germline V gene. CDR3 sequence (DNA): TGTGCCAGCAGCGCGGATACAGGTCCCTATGGCTACACCTTC. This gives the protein CASSADTGPYGYTF.

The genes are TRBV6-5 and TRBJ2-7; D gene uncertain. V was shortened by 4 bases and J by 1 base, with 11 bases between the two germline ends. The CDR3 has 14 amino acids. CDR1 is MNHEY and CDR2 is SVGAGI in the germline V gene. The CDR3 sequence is CASSSKMGSYEQYF. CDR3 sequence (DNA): TGTGCCAGCAGTTCCAAGATGGGGTCCTACGAGCAGTACTTC.

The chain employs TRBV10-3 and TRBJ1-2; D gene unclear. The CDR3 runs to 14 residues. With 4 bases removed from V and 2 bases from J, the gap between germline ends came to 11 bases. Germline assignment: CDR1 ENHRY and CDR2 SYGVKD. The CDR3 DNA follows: TGTGCCATCAGTGGCCTTACACAGAACTATGGCTACACCTTC. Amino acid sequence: CAISGLTQNYGYTF.

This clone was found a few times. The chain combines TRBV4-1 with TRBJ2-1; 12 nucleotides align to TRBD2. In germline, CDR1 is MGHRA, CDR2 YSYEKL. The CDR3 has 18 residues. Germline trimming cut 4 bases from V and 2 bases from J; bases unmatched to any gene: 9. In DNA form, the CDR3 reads TGCGCCAGCAGCCCTCGAGGGCTAGCGGGAGGGCCCTACAATGAGCAGTTCTTC. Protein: CASSPRGLAGGPYNEQFF.

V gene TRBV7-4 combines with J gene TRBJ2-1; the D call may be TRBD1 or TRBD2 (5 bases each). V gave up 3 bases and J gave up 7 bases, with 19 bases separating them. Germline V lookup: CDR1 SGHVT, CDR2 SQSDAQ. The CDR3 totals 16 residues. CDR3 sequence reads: CASSLNGGGACNEQFF. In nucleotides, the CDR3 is TGTGCCAGCAGCTTGAACGGAGGTGGGGCTTGTAATGAGCAGTTCTTC. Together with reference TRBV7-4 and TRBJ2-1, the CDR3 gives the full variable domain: GAGVSQSPRYKVAKRGRDVALRCDSISGHVTLYWYRQTLGQGSEVLTYSQSDAQRDKSGRPSGRFSAERPERSVSTLKIQRTEQGDSAVYLCASSLNGGGACNEQFFGPGTRLTVL.

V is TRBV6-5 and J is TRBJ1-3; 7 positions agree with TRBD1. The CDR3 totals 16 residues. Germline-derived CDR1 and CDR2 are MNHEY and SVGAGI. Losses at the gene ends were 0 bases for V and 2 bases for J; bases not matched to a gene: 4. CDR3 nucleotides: TGTGCCAGCAGTTACTCGGGCAGGGGGACTGGAAACACCATATATTTT. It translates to CASSYSGRGTGNTIYF.

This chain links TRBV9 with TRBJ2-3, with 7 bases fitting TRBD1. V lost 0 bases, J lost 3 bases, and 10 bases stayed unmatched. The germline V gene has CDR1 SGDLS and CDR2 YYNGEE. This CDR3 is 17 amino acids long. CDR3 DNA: TGTGCCAGCAGCGTAGAAATGGGGACAGTAGTAACAGATACGCAGTATTTT. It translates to CASSVEMGTVVTDTQYF. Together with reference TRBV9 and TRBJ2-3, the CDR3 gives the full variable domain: DSGVTQTPKHLITATGQRVTLRCSPRSGDLSVYWYQQSLDQGLQFLIQYYNGEERAKGNILERFSAQQFPDLHSELNLSSLELGDSALYFCASSVEMGTVVTDTQYFGPGTRLTVL.

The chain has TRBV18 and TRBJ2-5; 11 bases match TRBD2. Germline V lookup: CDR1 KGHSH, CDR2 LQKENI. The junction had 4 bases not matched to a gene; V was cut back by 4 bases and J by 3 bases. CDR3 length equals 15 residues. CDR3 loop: CASSQKLAGEETQYF. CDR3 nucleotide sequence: TGTGCCAGCTCACAAAAACTAGCGGGAGAAGAGACCCAGTACTTC.

The CDR3 loop is CASRTGMKYYEQYF. In DNA form, the CDR3 reads TGTGCCAGCAGGACCGGGATGAAGTACTACGAGCAGTACTTC. V gene TRBV28 combines with J gene TRBJ2-7; D is possibly TRBD2 (5 bases). The CDR3 spans 14 residues. The ends were cut back, 6 bases at V and 3 bases at J, with 15 bases in the middle. The germline CDR1 and CDR2 sequences are MDHEN and SYDVKM.

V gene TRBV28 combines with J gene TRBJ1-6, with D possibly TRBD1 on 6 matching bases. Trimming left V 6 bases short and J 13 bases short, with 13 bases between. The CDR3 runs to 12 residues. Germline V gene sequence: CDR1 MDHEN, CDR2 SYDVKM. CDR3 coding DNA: TGTGCCAGCAGCCCCCGACAGGTCCCCCTCCACTTT. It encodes CASSPRQVPLHF.

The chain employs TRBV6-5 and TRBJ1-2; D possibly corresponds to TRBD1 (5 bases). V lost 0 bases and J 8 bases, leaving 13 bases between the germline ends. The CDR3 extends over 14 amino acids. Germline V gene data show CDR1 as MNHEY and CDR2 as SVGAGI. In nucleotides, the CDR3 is TGTGCCAGCAGTTACTCGACCCAGGGCGGAGGCTACACCTTC. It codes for CASSYSTQGGGYTF.

CDR3 DNA sequence: TGTGCCAGCTCAAGACAGGGTCCCGATCAGCCCCAGCATTTT. Protein: CASSRQGPDQPQHF. The chain links TRBV18 to TRBJ1-5; 7 bases line up with TRBD1. The CDR3 loop spans 14 amino acids. CDR1 KGHSH and CDR2 LQKENI come from the germline V gene. J gave up 5 bases and V 5 bases, and 6 bases lay outside the gene matches.

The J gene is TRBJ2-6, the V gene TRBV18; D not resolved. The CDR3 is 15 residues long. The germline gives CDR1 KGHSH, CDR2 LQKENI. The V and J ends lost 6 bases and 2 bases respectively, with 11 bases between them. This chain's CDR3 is CASSQTGAGANVLTF. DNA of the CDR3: TGTGCCAGCTCGCAGACGGGCGCTGGGGCCAACGTCCTGACTTTC.

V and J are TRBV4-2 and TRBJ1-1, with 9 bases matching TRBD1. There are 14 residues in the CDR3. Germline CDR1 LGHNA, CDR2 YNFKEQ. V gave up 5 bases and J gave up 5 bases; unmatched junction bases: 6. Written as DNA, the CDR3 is TGTGCCAGCAGCGAAAACAGGGGGCGGACTGAAGCTTTCTTT. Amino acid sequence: CASSENRGRTEAFF.

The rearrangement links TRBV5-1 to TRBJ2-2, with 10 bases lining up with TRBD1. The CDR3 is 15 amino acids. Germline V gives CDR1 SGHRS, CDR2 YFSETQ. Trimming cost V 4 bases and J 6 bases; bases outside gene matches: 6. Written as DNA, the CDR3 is TGCGCCAGCAGCACGGGACAGGGGTTCTCCGGGGAGCTGTTTTTT. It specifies CASSTGQGFSGELFF.

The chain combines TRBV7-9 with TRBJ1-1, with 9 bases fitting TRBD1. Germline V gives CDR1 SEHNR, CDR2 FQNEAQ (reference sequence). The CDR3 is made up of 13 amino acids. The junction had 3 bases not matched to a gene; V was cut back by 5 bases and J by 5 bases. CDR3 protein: CASSLGTGTEAFF. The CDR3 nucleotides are TGTGCCAGCAGCCTGGGGACAGGGACTGAAGCTTTCTTT.

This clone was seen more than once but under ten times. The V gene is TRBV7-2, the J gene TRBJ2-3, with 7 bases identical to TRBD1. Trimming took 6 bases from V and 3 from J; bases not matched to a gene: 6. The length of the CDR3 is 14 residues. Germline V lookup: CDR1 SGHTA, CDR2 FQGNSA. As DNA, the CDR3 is TGTGCCAGCAGTAACAGGGGATCGACAGATACGCAGTATTTT. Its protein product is CASSNRGSTDTQYF.

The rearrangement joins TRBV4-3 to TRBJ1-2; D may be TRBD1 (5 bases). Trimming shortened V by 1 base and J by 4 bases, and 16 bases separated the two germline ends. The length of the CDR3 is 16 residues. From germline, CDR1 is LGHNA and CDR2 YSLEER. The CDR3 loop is CASSQGTVGGIYGYTF. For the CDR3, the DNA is TGCGCCAGCAGCCAAGGTACCGTGGGGGGAATCTATGGCTACACCTTC.

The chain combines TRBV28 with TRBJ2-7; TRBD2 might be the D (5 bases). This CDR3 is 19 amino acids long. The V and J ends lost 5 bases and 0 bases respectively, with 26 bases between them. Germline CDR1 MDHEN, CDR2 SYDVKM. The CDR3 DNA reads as TGTGCCAGCAGTACACTCTACCCCTCTGCGGGTGATAGCTCCTACGAGCAGTACTTC. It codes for CASSTLYPSAGDSSYEQYF.